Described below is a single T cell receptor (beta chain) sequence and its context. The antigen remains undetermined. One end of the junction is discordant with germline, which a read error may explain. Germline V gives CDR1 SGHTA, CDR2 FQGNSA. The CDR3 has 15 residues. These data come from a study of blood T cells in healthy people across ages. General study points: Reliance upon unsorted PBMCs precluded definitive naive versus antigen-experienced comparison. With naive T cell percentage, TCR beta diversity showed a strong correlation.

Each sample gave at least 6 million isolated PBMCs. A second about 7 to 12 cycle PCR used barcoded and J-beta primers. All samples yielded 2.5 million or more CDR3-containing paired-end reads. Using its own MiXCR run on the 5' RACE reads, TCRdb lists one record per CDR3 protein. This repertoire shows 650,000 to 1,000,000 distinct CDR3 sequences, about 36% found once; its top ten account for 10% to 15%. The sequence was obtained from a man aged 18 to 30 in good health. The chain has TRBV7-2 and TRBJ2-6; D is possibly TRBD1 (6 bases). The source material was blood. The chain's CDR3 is CAGSLGGTGANVLTF. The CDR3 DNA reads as TGTGCCGGCAGCTTAGGGGGAACTGGGGCCAACGTCCTGACTTTC.